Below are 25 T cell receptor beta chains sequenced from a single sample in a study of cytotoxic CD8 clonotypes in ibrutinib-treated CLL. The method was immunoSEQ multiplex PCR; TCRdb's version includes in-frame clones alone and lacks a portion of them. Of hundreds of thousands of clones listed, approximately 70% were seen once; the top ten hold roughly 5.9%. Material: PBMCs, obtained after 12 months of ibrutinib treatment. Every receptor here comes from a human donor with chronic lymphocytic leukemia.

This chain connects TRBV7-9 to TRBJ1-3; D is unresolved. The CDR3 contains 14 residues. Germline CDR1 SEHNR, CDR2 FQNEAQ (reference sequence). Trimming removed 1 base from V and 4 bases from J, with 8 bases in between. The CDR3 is CASSLDPPGNTIYF. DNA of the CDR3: TGTGCCAGCAGCTTAGATCCTCCGGGAAACACCATATATTTT.

The CDR3 reads CAWSWGGPTLSTYEQYF. CDR3 DNA: TGTGCCTGGAGTTGGGGGGGCCCAACTCTTTCCACCTACGAGCAGTACTTC. This chain connects TRBV30 to TRBJ2-7, with a tentative D call TRBD2 (7 bases). Trimming removed 2 bases from V and 2 bases from J, with 22 bases in between. Germline V gene sequence: CDR1 GTSNPN, CDR2 SVGIG (reference sequence). The CDR3 covers 17 residues.

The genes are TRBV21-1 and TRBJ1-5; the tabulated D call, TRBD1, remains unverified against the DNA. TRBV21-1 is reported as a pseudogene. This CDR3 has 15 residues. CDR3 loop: CASSPRDIYNQPQHF. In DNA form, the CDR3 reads TGTGCCAGCAGCCCCCGGGACATATACAATCAGCCCCAGCATTTT.

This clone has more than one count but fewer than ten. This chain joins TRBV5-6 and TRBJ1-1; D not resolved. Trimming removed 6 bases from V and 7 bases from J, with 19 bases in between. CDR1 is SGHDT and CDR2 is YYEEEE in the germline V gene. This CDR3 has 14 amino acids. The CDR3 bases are TGTGCCAGCACCCCTTCGGTCGGCGGCGATGAAGCTTTCTTT. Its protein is CASTPSVGGDEAFF.

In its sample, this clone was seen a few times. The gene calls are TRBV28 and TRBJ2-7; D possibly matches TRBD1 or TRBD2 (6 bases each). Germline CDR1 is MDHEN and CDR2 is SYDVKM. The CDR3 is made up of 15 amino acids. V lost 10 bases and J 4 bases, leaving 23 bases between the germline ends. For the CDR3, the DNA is TGTGCCACCTTTCCCATCGCGGAGGGGGGTTACGAGCAGTACTTC. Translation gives CATFPIAEGGYEQYF.

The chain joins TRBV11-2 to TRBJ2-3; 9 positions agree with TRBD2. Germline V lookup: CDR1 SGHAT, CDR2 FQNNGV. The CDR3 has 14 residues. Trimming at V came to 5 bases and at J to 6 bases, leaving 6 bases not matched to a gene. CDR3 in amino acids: CASSPGTSRDTQYF. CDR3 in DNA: TGTGCCAGCAGCCCCGGGACTAGCCGTGATACGCAGTATTTT.

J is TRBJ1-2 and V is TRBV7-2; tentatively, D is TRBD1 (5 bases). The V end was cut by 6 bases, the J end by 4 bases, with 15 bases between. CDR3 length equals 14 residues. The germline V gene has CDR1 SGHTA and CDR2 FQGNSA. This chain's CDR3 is CASSRGGAPYGYTF. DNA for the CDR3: TGTGCCAGCAGTAGGGGAGGGGCTCCCTATGGCTACACCTTC.

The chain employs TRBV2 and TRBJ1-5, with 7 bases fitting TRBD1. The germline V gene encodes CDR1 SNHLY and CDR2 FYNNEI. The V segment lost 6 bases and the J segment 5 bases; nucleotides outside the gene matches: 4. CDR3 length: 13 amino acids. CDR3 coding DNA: TGTGCCAGCAGCGAGGGGGCTGATCAGCCCCAGCATTTT. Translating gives CASSEGADQPQHF.

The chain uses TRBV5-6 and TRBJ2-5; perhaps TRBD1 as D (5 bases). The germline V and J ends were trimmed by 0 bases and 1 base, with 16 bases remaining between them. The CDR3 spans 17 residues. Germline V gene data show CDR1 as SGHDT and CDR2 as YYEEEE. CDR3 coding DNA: TGTGCCAGCAGCTTGGGGTCAGGGTCCACCGCCCAAGAGACCCAGTACTTC. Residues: CASSLGSGSTAQETQYF.

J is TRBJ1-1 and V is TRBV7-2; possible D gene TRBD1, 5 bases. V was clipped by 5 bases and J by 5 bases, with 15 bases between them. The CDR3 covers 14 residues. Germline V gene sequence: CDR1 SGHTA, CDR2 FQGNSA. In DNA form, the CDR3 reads TGTGCCAGCAGCGACAGCGGGAGGATGACTGAAGCTTTCTTT. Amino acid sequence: CASSDSGRMTEAFF.

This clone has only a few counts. The CDR3 DNA sequence: TGCGCCAGCAGCAGGGCAGGAGGGTCTAATGAAAAACTGTTTTTT. It encodes CASSRAGGSNEKLFF. This sequence joins TRBV5-1 and TRBJ1-4; D remains unclear. The CDR3 is 15 residues long. The V end lost 4 bases, the J end lost 3 bases, and 13 bases lay between the germline ends. Germline CDR1 is SGHRS and CDR2 is YFSETQ.

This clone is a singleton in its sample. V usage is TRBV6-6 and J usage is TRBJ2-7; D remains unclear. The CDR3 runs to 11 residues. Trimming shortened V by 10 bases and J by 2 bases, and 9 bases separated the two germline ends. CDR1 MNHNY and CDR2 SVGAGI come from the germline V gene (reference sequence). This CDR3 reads CATIRPYEQYF. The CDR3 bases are TGTGCCACCATCCGGCCCTACGAGCAGTACTTC.

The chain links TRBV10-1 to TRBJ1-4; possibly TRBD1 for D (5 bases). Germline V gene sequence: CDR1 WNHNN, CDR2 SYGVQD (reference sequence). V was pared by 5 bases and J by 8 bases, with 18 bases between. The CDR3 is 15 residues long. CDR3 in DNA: TGCGCCAGCAGTTTTGACAAAGGGGCAGGGGAAAAACTGTTTTTT. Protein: CASSFDKGAGEKLFF.

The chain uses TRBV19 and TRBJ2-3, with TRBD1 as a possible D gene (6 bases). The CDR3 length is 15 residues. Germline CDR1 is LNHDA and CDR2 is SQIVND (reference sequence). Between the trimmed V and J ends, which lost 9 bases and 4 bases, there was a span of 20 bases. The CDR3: CASRNRAMTADTQYF. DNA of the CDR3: TGTGCCAGCCGGAACAGGGCGATGACAGCAGATACGCAGTATTTT.

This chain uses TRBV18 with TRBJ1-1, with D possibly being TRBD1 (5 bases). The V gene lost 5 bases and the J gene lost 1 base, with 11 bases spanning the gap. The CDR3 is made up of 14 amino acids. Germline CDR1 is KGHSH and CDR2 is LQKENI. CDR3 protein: CASSTDGQNTEAFF. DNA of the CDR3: TGTGCCAGCTCAACGGACGGACAGAACACTGAAGCTTTCTTT. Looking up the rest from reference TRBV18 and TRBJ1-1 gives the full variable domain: NAGVMQNPRHLVRRRGQEARLRCSPMKGHSHVYWYRQLPEEGLKFMVYLQKENIIDESGMPKERFSAEFPKEGPSILRIQQVVRGDSAAYFCASSTDGQNTEAFFGQGTRLTVV.

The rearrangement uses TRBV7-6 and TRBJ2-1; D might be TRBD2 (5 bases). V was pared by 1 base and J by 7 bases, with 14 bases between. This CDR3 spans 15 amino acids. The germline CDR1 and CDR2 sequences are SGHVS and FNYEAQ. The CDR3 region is CASSLGEYIENEQFF. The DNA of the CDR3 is TGTGCCAGCAGCTTAGGGGAGTACATTGAGAATGAGCAGTTCTTC.

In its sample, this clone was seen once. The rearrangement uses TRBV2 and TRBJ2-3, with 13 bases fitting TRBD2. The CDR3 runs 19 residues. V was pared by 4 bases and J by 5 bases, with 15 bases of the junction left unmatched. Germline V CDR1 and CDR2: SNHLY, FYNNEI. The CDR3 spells CASSGGPTGLAGTGDTQYF. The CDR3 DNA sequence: TGTGCCAGCAGTGGGGGCCCGACGGGACTAGCGGGAACCGGAGATACGCAGTATTTT.

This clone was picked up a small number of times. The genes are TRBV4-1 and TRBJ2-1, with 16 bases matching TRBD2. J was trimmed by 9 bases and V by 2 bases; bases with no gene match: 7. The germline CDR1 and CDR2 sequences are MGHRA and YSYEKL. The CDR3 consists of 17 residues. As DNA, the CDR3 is TGCGCCAGCAGCCAATTGGGACTAGCGGGGGGGCGGAGTGAGCAGTTCTTC. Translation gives CASSQLGLAGGRSEQFF.

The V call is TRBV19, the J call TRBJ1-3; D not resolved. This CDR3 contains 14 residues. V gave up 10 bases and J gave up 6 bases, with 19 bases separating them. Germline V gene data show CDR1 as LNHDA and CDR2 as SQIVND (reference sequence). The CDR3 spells CATLPGFAENTIYF. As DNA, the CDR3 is TGTGCCACCCTCCCCGGCTTTGCTGAAAACACCATATATTTT.

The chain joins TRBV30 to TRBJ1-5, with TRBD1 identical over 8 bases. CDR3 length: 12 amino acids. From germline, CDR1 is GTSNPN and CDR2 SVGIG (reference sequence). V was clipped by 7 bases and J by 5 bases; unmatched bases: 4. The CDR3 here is CAFDRGDQPQHF. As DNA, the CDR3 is TGTGCCTTTGACAGGGGCGATCAGCCCCAGCATTTT.

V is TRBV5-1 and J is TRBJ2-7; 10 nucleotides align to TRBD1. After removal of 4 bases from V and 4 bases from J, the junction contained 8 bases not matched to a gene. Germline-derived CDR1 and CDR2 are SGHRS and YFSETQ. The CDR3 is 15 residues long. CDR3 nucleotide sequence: TGCGCCAGCAGCCGCCGGGACAGGGGCGAGTACGAGCAGTACTTC. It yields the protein CASSRRDRGEYEQYF.

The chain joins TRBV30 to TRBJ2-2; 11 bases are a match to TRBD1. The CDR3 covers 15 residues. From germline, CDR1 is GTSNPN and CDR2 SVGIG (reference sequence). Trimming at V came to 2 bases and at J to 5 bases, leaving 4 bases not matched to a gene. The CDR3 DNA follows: TGTGCCTGGAGTAAAGGACAGGGGGCGACCGGGGAGCTGTTTTTT. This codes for CAWSKGQGATGELFF.

The CDR3: CASSYGSGQGKVQYF. The CDR3 DNA reads as TGTGCCAGCAGTTACGGATCGGGACAGGGGAAAGTGCAGTACTTC. The chain employs TRBV6-5 and TRBJ2-7; 10 nucleotides align to TRBD1. The CDR3 has 15 amino acids. V lost 2 bases and J lost 9; bases outside the gene matches: 10. Germline CDR1 reads MNHEY; CDR2 reads SVGAGI.

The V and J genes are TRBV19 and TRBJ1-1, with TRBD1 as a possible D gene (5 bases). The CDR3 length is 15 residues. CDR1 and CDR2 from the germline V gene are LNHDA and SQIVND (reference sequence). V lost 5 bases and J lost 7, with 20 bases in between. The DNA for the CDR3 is TGTGCCAGTAGTGATCGAGGGGTGGGAGCGATTGAAGCTTTCTTT. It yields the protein CASSDRGVGAIEAFF.

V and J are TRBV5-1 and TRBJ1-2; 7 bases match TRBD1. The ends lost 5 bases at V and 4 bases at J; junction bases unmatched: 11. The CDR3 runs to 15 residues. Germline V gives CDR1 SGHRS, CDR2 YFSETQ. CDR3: CASRVGQPAGYGYTF. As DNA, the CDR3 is TGCGCCAGCAGAGTGGGACAGCCGGCGGGCTATGGCTACACCTTC.